A single sample gave rise to the 24 T cell receptor beta chains below, sequenced in a study of CD8 T cells in Susac syndrome. A quantity of roughly 0.5 to 1 ug RNA underwent reverse transcription using random hexamers. TCRdb itself ran the immunoSEQ multiplex PCR reads through MiXCR, one entry per CDR3 protein. Of about 180,000 distinct CDR3 sequences listed, roughly 94% were seen once; the top ten hold 0.1% to 0.13%. Sequenced sample: CD4+ T cells from PBMCs. Every receptor here comes from a human donor with Susac syndrome.

This sequence joins TRBV27 and TRBJ2-3; D gene ambiguous. Trimming removed 3 bases from V and 4 bases from J, with 8 bases in between. This CDR3 has 13 amino acids. Germline V gives CDR1 MNHEY, CDR2 SMNVEV (reference sequence). The CDR3 is CASSFYLPDTQYF. CDR3 DNA sequence: TGTGCCAGCAGTTTTTATCTCCCAGATACGCAGTATTTT.

The chain is built from TRBV6-5 and TRBJ2-1; no firm D call. CDR3 length: 12 amino acids. The germline CDR1 and CDR2 sequences are MNHEY and SVGAGI. Trimming left V 10 bases short and J 7 bases short, with 14 bases between. CDR3: CATNARGNEQFF. The CDR3 region has the DNA TGTGCCACCAATGCCCGTGGGAATGAGCAGTTCTTC.

This clonotype was seen a handful of times. This sequence joins TRBV9 and TRBJ1-6, with 7 bases fitting TRBD1. The germline V gene encodes CDR1 SGDLS and CDR2 YYNGEE. The CDR3 extends over 14 amino acids. The J segment lost 7 bases and the V segment lost 1 base, leaving 2 bases of the junction unmatched. CDR3 bases: TGTGCCAGCAGCGTACAGGGGGGGAATTCACCCCTCCACTTT. Residues: CASSVQGGNSPLHF.

V gene TRBV10-3 combines with J gene TRBJ1-5; 9 bases fit TRBD1. CDR3 length: 13 residues. The germline V gene encodes CDR1 ENHRY and CDR2 SYGVKD. V shed 8 bases and J 3 bases; nucleotides not matched to a gene: 2. CDR3 sequence (DNA): TGTGCCATCGGACAGGGGAACAATCAGCCCCAGCATTTT. Protein: CAIGQGNNQPQHF.

V is TRBV2 and J is TRBJ1-6; D not resolved. CDR3 length equals 12 residues. CDR1 is SNHLY, CDR2 FYNNEI, per germline. Trimming removed 3 bases at V and 7 bases at J, with 4 bases between. The chain's CDR3 is CASSDDNSPLHF. CDR3 nucleotide sequence: TGTGCCAGCAGTGATGACAATTCACCCCTCCACTTT. The complete variable domain, with remaining parts taken from reference TRBV2 and TRBJ1-6, reads EPEVTQTPSHQVTQMGQEVILRCVPISNHLYFYWYRQILGQKVEFLVSFYNNEISEKSEIFDDQFSVERPDGSNFTLKIRSTKLEDSAMYFCASSDDNSPLHFGNGTRLTVT.

The V call is TRBV30, the J call TRBJ1-2, with TRBD1 as a possible D gene (5 bases). This CDR3 is 14 amino acids long. The V and J ends lost 2 bases and 8 bases respectively, with 18 bases between them. Germline V lookup: CDR1 GTSNPN, CDR2 SVGIG (reference sequence). The CDR3 coding sequence is TGTGCCTGGAGTCCACAGGTGGCGATATGGGGCTACACCTTC. Protein sequence: CAWSPQVAIWGYTF.

In DNA form, the CDR3 reads TGTGCCAGCAGCTTAACAGGACAGGGGGCCTACGAGCAGTACTTC. Its protein product is CASSLTGQGAYEQYF. J is TRBJ2-7 and V is TRBV7-3; 10 bases align to TRBD1. The CDR3 extends over 15 amino acids. Germline-derived CDR1 and CDR2 are SGHTA and FQGTGA. V trimming: 0 bases; J trimming: 2 bases; junction bases outside the gene matches: 1.

The chain joins TRBV5-4 to TRBJ2-3, with a possible D match to TRBD2 (5 bases). The V end was cut by 4 bases, the J end by 6 bases, with 12 bases between. CDR3 length: 13 amino acids. Looked up from germline, CDR1 is SGHNT and CDR2 is YYREEE (reference sequence). As DNA, the CDR3 is TGTGCCAGCAGCGCGGACTCCCGGGATACGCAGTATTTT. This codes for CASSADSRDTQYF.

The V call is TRBV7-9, the J call TRBJ2-7; D is tentatively TRBD1 or TRBD2 (5 bases each). V lost 1 base and J lost 3, with 7 bases in between. This CDR3 region has 13 residues. CDR1 SEHNR and CDR2 FQNEAQ come from the germline V gene (reference sequence). The CDR3 region is CASSLGGGYEQYF. CDR3 nucleotide sequence: TGTGCCAGCAGCTTAGGTGGGGGCTACGAGCAGTACTTC.

J is TRBJ2-3 and V is TRBV7-7; D might be TRBD1 (6 bases). This CDR3 spans 13 amino acids. The germline CDR1 and CDR2 sequences are SSHAT and FNYEAQ (reference sequence). The DNA of the CDR3 is TGTGCTATCTCACAGGGTCCCACAGATACGCAGTATTTT. Translated, it gives CAISQGPTDTQYF.

The CDR3 is CASSVPGQGHNEQFF. Here the CDR3 DNA reads TGTGCCAGCAGTGTACCGGGACAGGGACACAATGAGCAGTTCTTC. The chain carries TRBV2 and TRBJ2-1; the match to TRBD1 covers 9 bases. The CDR3 has 15 residues. V was pared by 4 bases and J by 5 bases, with 6 bases of the junction left unmatched. Germline V gives CDR1 SNHLY, CDR2 FYNNEI.

In DNA, the CDR3 is TGCAGTGCTGGAAGGTTGGGGGATTTTAGCAATCAGCCCCAGCATTTT. This codes for CSAGRLGDFSNQPQHF. The V and J genes are TRBV20-1 and TRBJ1-5; TRBD1 is a possible D gene (5 bases). This CDR3 contains 16 residues. CDR1 and CDR2 from the germline V gene are DFQATT and SNEGSKA (reference sequence). The V and J ends lost 5 bases and 0 bases respectively, with 17 bases between them.

The chain couples TRBV30 to TRBJ1-2; 7 positions agree with TRBD1. CDR3 length: 13 amino acids. J gave up 5 bases and V 4 bases, and 7 bases lay outside the gene matches. CDR1 GTSNPN and CDR2 SVGIG come from the germline V gene (reference sequence). The CDR3 is CAWIRTGPYGYTF. DNA for the CDR3: TGTGCCTGGATTCGGACAGGACCTTATGGCTACACCTTC. Looking up the rest from reference TRBV30 and TRBJ1-2 gives the full variable domain: SQTIHQWPATLVQPVGSPLSLECTVEGTSNPNLYWYRQAAGRGLQLLFYSVGIGQISSEVPQNLSASRPQDRQFILSSKKLLLSDSGFYLCAWIRTGPYGYTFGSGTRLTVV.

This clonotype was counted once. This chain uses TRBV10-1 with TRBJ2-1; 8 bases fit TRBD2. Losses at the gene ends were 2 bases for V and 7 bases for J; bases not matched to a gene: 10. The CDR3 length is 16 residues. Germline values: CDR1 WNHNN, CDR2 SYGVQD (reference sequence). The CDR3: CASSETSGGLTNEQFF. The CDR3, as DNA: TGCGCCAGCAGTGAGACTTCGGGGGGGCTTACGAATGAGCAGTTCTTC.

The chain is built from TRBV12-3 or TRBV12-4 and TRBJ1-5; tentatively, D is TRBD1 (5 bases). The V end was cut by 5 bases, the J end by 7 bases, with 15 bases between. The CDR3 has 14 residues. CDR3 sequence reads: CASSIGAPGQPQHF. As DNA, the CDR3 is TGTGCCAGCAGTATCGGGGCCCCAGGGCAGCCCCAGCATTTT.

This clonotype was seen only once. This chain uses TRBV18 with TRBJ2-2; D possibly corresponds to TRBD2 (5 bases). V dropped 0 bases and J dropped 7 bases, with 18 bases sitting between them. Germline CDR1 KGHSH, CDR2 LQKENI. The CDR3 extends over 17 amino acids. The CDR3 coding sequence is TGTGCCAGCTCACCACCTTCACGGGCCGGACGGGACGGGGAGCTGTTTTTT. Encoded protein: CASSPPSRAGRDGELFF.

This chain links TRBV3-1 with TRBJ2-7, with D maybe TRBD2 (5 bases). CDR1 is LGHDT and CDR2 is YNNKEL in the germline V gene (reference sequence). Between the trimmed V and J ends, which lost 4 bases and 2 bases, there was a span of 15 bases. The CDR3 has 15 residues. CDR3 sequence reads: CASSPVRGEAYEQYF. In DNA form, the CDR3 reads TGTGCCAGCAGCCCCGTCCGGGGTGAGGCCTACGAGCAGTACTTC.

V gene TRBV11-2 combines with J gene TRBJ2-1; 9 bases agree with TRBD2. Looked up from germline, CDR1 is SGHAT and CDR2 is FQNNGV. Trimming removed 7 bases from V and 2 bases from J; junction bases left unmatched: 6. The CDR3 sequence is 15 residues long. The CDR3 nucleotides are TGTGCCAGCATCTCCGGCGGGGGGGCCTACAATGAGCAGTTCTTC. It translates to CASISGGGAYNEQFF.

Concerning this clonotype itself: Germline and junction disagree at one end, which may indicate a read error. The rearrangement uses TRBV5-6 and TRBJ2-5, with TRBD1 as a possible D gene (8 bases). Germline-derived CDR1 and CDR2 are SGHDT and YYEEEE. The CDR3 has 14 residues. CDR3 sequence (DNA): TGTGCCAGCAGCTTGACAGGGGGGGTAGAGACCCAGCACTTC. Translation gives CASSLTGGVETQHF. The full variable domain, with the rest looked up from reference TRBV5-6 and TRBJ2-5, is DAGVTQSPTHLIKTRGQQVTLRCSPKSGHDTVSWYQQALGQGPQFIFQYYEEEERQRGNFPDRFSGHQFPNYSSELNVNALLLGDSALYLCASSLTGGVETQHFGPGTRLLVL.

The gene calls are TRBV4-3 and TRBJ1-2; D is unclear. This CDR3 region has 15 residues. With 0 bases removed from V and 8 bases from J, the gap between germline ends came to 16 bases. Germline-derived CDR1 and CDR2 are LGHNA and YSLEER. CDR3 in DNA: TGCGCCAGCAGCCAAGATCACGGGGTTCTATGGGGCTACACCTTC. Translated, it gives CASSQDHGVLWGYTF.

The V call is TRBV6-2 or TRBV6-3, the J call TRBJ2-7, with D possibly TRBD2 on 6 matching bases. The CDR3 is made up of 12 amino acids. Germline-derived CDR1 and CDR2 are MNHEY and SVGEGT. The CDR3 DNA is TGTGCAACTAGCCGAACGACCTACGAGCAGTACTTC. Translating gives CATSRTTYEQYF.

V gene TRBV30 combines with J gene TRBJ1-5; TRBD1 is a possible D gene (5 bases). CDR1 and CDR2 (germline): GTSNPN, SVGIG (reference sequence). The V end lost 2 bases, the J end lost 5 bases, and 10 bases lay between the germline ends. This CDR3 region has 13 residues. CDR3 sequence reads: CAWSKGIDQPQHF. The CDR3 DNA reads as TGTGCCTGGAGTAAGGGGATTGATCAGCCCCAGCATTTT.

The chain uses TRBV9 and TRBJ1-1; the D gene is possibly TRBD1 (5 bases). The ends were cut back, 4 bases at V and 4 bases at J, with 14 bases in the middle. CDR3 length: 14 residues. Germline loops: CDR1 SGDLS, CDR2 YYNGEE. This CDR3 reads CASSPRAGGTEAFF. In DNA, the CDR3 is TGTGCCAGCAGCCCCCGAGCGGGGGGCACTGAAGCTTTCTTT. Using reference TRBV9 and TRBJ1-1 for the parts outside the CDR3, the full variable domain is DSGVTQTPKHLITATGQRVTLRCSPRSGDLSVYWYQQSLDQGLQFLIQYYNGEERAKGNILERFSAQQFPDLHSELNLSSLELGDSALYFCASSPRAGGTEAFFGQGTRLTVV.

The chain combines TRBV21-1 with TRBJ2-2; the D call of TRBD1 is as the table states it, not checked on the DNA. TRBV21-1 corresponds to a pseudogene. The CDR3 has 15 amino acids. CDR3 in DNA: TGTGCCAGCAGTGCGGTCCAGCGGGGGCCCGGGGAGCTGTTTTTT. Encoded protein: CASSAVQRGPGELFF.